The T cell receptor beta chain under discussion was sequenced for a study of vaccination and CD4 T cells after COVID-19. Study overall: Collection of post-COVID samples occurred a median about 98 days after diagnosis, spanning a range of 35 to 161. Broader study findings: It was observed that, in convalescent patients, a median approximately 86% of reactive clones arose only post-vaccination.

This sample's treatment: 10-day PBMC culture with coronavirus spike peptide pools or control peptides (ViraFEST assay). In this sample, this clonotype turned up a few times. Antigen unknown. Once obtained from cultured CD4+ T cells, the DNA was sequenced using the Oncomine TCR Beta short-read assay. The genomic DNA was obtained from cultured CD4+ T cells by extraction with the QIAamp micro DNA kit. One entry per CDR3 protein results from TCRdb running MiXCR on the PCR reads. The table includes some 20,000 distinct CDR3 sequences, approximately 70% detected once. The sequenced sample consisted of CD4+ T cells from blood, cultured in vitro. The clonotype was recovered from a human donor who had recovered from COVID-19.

The chain's CDR3 is CASSYGAQPQHF. The CDR3 nucleotides are TGTGCCAGCAGTTACGGGGCTCAGCCCCAGCATTTT. The J gene is TRBJ1-5, the V gene TRBV6-2 or TRBV6-3; a weak D match, TRBD1 (5 bases). The germline V gene has CDR1 MNHEY and CDR2 SVGEGT. V was trimmed by 2 bases and J by 6 bases, leaving 5 bases between them. This CDR3 has 12 residues.